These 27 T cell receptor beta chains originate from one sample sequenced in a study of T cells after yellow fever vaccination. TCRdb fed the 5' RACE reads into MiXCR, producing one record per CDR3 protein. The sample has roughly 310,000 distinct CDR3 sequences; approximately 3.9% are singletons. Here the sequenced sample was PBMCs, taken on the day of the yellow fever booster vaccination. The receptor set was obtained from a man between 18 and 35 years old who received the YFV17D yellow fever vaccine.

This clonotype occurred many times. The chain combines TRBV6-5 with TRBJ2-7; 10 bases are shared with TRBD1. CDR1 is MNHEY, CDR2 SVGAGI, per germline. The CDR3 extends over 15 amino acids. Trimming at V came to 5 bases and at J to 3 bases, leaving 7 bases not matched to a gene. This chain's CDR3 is CASSHRDRGVYEQYF. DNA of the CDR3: TGTGCCAGCAGTCACCGGGACAGGGGAGTCTACGAGCAGTACTTC.

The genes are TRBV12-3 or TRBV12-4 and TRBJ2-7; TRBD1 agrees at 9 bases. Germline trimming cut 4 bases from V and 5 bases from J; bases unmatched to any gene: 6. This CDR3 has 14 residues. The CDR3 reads CASSSGTGWNEQYF. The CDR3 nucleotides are TGTGCCAGCAGTTCGGGGACAGGGTGGAACGAGCAGTACTTC.

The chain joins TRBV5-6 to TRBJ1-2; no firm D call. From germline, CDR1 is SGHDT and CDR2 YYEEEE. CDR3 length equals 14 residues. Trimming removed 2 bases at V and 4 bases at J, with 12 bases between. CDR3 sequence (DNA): TGTGCCAGCAGCTTCGGTACGCAGAGCTATGGCTACACCTTC. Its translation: CASSFGTQSYGYTF.

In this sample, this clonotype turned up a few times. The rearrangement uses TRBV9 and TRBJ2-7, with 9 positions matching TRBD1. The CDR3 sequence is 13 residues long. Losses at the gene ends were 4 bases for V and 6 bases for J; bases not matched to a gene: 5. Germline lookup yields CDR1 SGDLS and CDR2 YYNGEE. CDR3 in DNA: TGTGCCAGCAGCCCTGGGACAGGGCTCGAGCAGTACTTC. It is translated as CASSPGTGLEQYF.

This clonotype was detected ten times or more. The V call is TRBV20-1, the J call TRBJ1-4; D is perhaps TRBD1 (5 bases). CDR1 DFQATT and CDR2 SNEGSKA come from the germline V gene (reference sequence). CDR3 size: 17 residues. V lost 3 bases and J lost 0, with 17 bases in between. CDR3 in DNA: TGCAGTGCTAGGGGACCGGACGCCCGGCCAACTAATGAAAAACTGTTTTTT. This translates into CSARGPDARPTNEKLFF.

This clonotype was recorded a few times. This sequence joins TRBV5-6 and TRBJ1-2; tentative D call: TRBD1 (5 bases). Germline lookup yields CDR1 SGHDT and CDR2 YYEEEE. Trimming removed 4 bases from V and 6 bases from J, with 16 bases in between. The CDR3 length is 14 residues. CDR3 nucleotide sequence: TGTGCCAGCAGCCCACCCGGGACGTCAAATGGCTACACCTTC. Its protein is CASSPPGTSNGYTF.

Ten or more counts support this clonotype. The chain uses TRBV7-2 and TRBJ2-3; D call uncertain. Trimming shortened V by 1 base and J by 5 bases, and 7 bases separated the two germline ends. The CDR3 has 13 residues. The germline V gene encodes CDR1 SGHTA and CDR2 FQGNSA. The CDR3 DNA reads TGTGCCAGCAGCTTAGTCTCTAGAGATACGCAGTATTTT. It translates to CASSLVSRDTQYF.

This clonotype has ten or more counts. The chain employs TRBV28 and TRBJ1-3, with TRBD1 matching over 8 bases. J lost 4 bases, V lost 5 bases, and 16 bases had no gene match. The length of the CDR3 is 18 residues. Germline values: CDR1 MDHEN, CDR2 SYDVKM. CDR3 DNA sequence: TGTGCCAGCAGTCCGTCGGGGCAGGGGGCGAATATCGGAAACACCATATATTTT. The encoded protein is CASSPSGQGANIGNTIYF.

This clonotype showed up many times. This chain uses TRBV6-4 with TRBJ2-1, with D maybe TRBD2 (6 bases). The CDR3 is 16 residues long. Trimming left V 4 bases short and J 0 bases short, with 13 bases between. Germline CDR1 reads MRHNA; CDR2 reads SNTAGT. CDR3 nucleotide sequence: TGTGCCAGCAGTGTCGGGGAGGCTAGCTCCTACAATGAGCAGTTCTTC. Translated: CASSVGEASSYNEQFF.

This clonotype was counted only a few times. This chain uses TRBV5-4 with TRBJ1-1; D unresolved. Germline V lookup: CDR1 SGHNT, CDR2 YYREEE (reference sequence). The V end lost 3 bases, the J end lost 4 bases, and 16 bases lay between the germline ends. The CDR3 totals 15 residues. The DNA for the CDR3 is TGTGCCAGCAGCTGGAGGGAGGGATGGACCACTGAAGCTTTCTTT. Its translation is CASSWREGWTTEAFF. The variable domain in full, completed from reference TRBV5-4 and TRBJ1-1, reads ETGVTQSPTHLIKTRGQQVTLRCSSQSGHNTVSWYQQALGQGPQFIFQYYREEENGRGNFPPRFSGLQFPNYSSELNVNALELDDSALYLCASSWREGWTTEAFFGQGTRLTVV.

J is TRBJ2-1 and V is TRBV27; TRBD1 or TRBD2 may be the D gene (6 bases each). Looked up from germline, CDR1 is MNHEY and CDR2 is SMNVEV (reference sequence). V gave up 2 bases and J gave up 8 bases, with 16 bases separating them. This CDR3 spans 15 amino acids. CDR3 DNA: TGTGCCAGCAGTTTAGGTTACGGGGGCCGGGATGAGCAGTTCTTC. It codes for CASSLGYGGRDEQFF.

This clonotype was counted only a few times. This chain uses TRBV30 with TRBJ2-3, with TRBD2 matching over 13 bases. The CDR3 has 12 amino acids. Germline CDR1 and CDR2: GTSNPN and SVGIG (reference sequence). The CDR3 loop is CGGTSGVDTQYF. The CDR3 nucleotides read TGTGGAGGGACTAGCGGGGTAGATACGCAGTATTTT.

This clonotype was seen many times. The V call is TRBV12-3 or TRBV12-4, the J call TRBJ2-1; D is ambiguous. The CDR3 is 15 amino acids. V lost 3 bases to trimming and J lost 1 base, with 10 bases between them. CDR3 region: CASSLSIGSYNEQFF. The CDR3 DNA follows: TGTGCCAGCAGTTTGAGCATCGGGTCCTACAATGAGCAGTTCTTC.

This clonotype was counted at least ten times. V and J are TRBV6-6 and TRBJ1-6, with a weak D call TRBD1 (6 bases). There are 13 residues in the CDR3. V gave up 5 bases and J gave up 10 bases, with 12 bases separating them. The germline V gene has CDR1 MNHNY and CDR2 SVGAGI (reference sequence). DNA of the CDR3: TGTGCCAGCAGTACGACAGGTATCTCACCCCTCCACTTT. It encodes CASSTTGISPLHF.

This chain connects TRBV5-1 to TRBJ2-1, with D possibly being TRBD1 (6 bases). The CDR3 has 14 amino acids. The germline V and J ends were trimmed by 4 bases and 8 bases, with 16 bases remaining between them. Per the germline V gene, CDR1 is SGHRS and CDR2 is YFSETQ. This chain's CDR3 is CASSDGQLSDEQFF. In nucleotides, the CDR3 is TGCGCCAGCAGCGACGGACAGCTTTCGGATGAGCAGTTCTTC. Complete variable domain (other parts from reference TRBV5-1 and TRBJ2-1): KAGVTQTPRYLIKTRGQQVTLSCSPISGHRSVSWYQQTPGQGLQFLFEYFSETQRNKGNFPGRFSGRQFSNSRSEMNVSTLELGDSALYLCASSDGQLSDEQFFGPGTRLTVL.

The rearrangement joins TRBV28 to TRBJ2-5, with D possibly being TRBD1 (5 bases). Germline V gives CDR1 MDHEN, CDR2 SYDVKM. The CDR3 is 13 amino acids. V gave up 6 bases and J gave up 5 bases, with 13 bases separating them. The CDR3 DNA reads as TGTGCCAGCAGCTCAGGGTCGGTTGAGACCCAGTACTTC. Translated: CASSSGSVETQYF.

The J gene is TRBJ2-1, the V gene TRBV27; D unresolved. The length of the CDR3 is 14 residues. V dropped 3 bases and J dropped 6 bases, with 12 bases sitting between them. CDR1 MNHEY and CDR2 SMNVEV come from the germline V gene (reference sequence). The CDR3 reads CASSFLPASNEQFF. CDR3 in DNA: TGTGCCAGCAGTTTTCTCCCAGCATCCAATGAGCAGTTCTTC.

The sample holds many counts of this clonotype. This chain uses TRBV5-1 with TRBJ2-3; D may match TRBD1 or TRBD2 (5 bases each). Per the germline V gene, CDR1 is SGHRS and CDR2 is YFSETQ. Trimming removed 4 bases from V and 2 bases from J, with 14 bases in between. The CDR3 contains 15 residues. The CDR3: CASSVGTAFTDTQYF. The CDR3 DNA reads TGCGCCAGCAGCGTCGGGACGGCATTCACAGATACGCAGTATTTT.

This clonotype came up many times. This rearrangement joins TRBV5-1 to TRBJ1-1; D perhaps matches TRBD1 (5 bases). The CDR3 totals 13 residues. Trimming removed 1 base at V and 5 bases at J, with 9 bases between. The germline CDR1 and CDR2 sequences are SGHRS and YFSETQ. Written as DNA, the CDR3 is TGCGCCAGCAGCTTGAGGGGTGATACTGAAGCTTTCTTT. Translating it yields CASSLRGDTEAFF. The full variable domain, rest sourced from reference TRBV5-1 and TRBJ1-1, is KAGVTQTPRYLIKTRGQQVTLSCSPISGHRSVSWYQQTPGQGLQFLFEYFSETQRNKGNFPGRFSGRQFSNSRSEMNVSTLELGDSALYLCASSLRGDTEAFFGQGTRLTVV.

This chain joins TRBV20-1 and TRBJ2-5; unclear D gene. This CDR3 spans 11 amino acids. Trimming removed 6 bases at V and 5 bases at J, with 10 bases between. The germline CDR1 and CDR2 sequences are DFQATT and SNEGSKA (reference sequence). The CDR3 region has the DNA TGCAGTGCCCCTAAGGTGGAGACCCAGTACTTC. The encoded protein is CSAPKVETQYF.

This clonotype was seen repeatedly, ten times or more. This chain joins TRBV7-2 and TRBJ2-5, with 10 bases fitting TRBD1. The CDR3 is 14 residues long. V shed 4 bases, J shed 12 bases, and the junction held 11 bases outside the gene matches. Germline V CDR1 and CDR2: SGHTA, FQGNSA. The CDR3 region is CASSSTGQGSFEYF. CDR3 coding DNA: TGTGCCAGCAGCTCCACGGGACAGGGGTCGTTTGAGTACTTC.

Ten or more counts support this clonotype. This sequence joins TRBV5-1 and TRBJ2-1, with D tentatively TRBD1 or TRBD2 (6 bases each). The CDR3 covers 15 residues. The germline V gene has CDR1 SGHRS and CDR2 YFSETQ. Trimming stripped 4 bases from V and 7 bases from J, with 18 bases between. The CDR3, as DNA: TGCGCCAGCAGCGTCCTAGGGGGACTTGGGAATGAGCAGTTCTTC. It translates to CASSVLGGLGNEQFF.

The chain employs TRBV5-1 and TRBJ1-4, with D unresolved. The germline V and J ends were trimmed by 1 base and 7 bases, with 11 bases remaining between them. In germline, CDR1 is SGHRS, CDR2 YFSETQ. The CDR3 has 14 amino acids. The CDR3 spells CASSLRGISEKLFF. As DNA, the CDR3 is TGCGCCAGCAGCTTGCGGGGAATCAGTGAAAAACTGTTTTTT.

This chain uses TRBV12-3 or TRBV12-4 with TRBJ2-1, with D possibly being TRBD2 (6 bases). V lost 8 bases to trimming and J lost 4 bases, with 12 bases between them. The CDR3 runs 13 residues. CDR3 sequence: CASGDSPYNEQFF. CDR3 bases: TGTGCCAGCGGGGACTCCCCGTACAATGAGCAGTTCTTC.

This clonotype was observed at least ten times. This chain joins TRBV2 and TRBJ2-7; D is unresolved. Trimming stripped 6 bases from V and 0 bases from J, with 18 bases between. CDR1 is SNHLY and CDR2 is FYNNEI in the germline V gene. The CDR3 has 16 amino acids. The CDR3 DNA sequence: TGTGCCAGCAGCTATATCCCGGCCCTGAGCTCCTACGAGCAGTACTTC. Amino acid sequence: CASSYIPALSSYEQYF.

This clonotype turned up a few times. The CDR3 DNA is TGCAGTGCTAGAAGCGGGACATCCTACAATGAGCAGTTCTTC. Protein: CSARSGTSYNEQFF. The J gene is TRBJ2-1, the V gene TRBV20-1; D is perhaps TRBD2 (7 bases). The V gene lost 2 bases and the J gene lost 1 base, with 9 bases spanning the gap. Germline CDR1 DFQATT, CDR2 SNEGSKA (reference sequence). The CDR3 length is 14 residues.

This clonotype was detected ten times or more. For the CDR3, the DNA is TGTGCCAGCAGCCCCGGGGGGACAAACATTCAGTACTTC. It encodes CASSPGGTNIQYF. V and J are TRBV3-1 and TRBJ2-4; the match to TRBD2 covers 7 bases. Trimming removed 4 bases from V and 6 bases from J; junction bases left unmatched: 3. The CDR3 length is 13 residues. Germline lookup yields CDR1 LGHDT and CDR2 YNNKEL (reference sequence).